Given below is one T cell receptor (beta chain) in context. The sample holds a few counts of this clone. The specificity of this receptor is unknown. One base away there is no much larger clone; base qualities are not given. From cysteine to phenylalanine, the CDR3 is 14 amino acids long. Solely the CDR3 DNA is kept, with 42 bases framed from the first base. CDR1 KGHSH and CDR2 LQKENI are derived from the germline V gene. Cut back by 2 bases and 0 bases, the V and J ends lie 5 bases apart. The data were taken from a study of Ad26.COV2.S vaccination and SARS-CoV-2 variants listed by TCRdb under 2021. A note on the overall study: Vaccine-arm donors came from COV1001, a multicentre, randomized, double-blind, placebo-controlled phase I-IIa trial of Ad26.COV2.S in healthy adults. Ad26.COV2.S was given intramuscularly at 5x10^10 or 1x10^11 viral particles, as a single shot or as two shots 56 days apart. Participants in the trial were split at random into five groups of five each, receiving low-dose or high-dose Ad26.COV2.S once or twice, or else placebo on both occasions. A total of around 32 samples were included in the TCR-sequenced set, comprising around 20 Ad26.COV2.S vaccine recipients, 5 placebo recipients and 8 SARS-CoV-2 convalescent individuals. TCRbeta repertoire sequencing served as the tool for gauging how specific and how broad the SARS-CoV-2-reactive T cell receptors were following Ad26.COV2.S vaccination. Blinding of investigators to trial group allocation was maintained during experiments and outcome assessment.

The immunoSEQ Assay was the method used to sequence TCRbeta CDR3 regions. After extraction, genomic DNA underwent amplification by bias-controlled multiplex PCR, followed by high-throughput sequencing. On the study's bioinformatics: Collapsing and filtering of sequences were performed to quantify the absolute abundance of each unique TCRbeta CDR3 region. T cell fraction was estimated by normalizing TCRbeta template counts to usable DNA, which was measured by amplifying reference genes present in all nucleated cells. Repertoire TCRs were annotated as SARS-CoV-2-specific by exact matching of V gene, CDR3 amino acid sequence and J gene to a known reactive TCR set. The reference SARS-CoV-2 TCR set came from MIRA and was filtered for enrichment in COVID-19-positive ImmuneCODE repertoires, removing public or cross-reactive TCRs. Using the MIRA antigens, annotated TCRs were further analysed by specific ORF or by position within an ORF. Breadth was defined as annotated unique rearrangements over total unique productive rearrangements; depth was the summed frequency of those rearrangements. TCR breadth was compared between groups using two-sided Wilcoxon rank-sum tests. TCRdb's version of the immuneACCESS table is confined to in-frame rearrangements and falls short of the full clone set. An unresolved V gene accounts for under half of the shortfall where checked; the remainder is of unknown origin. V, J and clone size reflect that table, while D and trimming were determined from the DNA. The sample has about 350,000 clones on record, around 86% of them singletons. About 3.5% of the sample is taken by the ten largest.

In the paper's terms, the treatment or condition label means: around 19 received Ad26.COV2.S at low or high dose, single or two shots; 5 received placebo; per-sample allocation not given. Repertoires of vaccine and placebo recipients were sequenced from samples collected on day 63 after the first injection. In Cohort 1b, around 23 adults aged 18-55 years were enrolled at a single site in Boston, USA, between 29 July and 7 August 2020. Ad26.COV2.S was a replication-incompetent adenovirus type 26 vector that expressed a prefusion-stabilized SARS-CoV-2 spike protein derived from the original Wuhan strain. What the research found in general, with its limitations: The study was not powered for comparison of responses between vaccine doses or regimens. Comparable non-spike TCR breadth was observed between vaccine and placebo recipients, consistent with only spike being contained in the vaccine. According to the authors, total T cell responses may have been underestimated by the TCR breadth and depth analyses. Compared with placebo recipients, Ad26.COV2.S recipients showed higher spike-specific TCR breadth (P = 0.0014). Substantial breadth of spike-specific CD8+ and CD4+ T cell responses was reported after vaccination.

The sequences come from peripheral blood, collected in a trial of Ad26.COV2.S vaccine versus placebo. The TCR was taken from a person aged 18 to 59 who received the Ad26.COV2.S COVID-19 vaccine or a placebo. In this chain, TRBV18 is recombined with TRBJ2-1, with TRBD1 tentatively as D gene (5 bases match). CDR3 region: CASSPTGSYNEQFF. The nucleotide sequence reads TGTGCCAGCTCACCAACAGGCTCCTACAATGAGCAGTTCTTC.